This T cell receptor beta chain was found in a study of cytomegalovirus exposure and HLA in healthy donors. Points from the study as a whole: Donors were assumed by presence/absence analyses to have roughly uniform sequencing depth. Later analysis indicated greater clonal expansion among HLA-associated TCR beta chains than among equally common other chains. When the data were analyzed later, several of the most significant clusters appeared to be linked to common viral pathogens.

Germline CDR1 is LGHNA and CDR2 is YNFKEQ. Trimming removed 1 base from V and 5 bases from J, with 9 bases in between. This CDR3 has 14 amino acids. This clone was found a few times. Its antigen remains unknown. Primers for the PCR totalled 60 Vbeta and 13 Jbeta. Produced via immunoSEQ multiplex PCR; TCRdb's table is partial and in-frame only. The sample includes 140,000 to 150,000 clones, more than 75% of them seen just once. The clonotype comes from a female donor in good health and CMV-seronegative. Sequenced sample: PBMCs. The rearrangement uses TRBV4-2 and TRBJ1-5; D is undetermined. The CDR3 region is CASSQGEGDQPQHF. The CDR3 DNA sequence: TGTGCCAGCAGCCAAGGGGAGGGTGATCAGCCCCAGCATTTT.